This TCR beta chain was obtained from a study of naive and memory T cell subsets. Study observations and caveats: TCR transcript changes with activation or differentiation may affect this RNA method.

The sample's treatment: skin biopsy from PPD injection site in Mantoux-positive individual. The library had UMIs added by 3' ligation of an oligonucleotide to TCR cDNA. Amplification of ligated cDNA took four PCR rounds with SP2 and nested alpha and beta constant primers. Reverse transcription of blood and skin TCR RNA was primed at alpha and beta constant regions. Each CDR3 protein gets one entry after TCRdb re-called the UMI-ligation and nested PCR reads with MiXCR. The sample includes about 14,000 distinct CDR3 sequences, 4.5% to 6.5% of them seen just once. This clonotype occurred many times. Its antigen is undetermined. The sample consisted of skin, taken from a tuberculin skin test site. The receptor's source is an adult in good health.

This chain's CDR3 is CASSRSRTGGMNEQFF. The CDR3 DNA is TGCGCCAGCAGCCGGAGCCGGACAGGGGGCATGAATGAGCAGTTCTTC. V usage is TRBV4-3 and J usage is TRBJ2-1; 11 nucleotides line up with TRBD1. J gave up 7 bases and V 4 bases, and 9 bases lay outside the gene matches. The CDR3 totals 16 residues. From germline, CDR1 is LGHNA and CDR2 YSLEER.